The source of this T cell receptor beta chain is a study of cytomegalovirus exposure and HLA in healthy donors. Overall study context: Tens of millions of unique TCRs from HLA-typed donors made up an early data release. Whole-study findings and limits: In most subjects, TCR beta sequences reportedly gave accurate predictions of HLA-A and HLA-B alleles. Later analysis found that TCR beta chains associated with HLA were more clonally expanded than other, equally common chains.

CDR1 is KGHSH, CDR2 LQKENI, per germline. The CDR3 consists of 12 residues. Trimming removed 7 bases at V and 1 base at J, with 8 bases between. Vbeta (60) and Jbeta (13) primers were used in the PCR. This table comes from immunoSEQ multiplex PCR, and its TCRdb copy is limited to in-frame clones, with some not included. Here the sample spans 90,000 to 100,000 clones, about 70% being singletons. Regarding this clone: The antigen is not known.

The J gene is TRBJ2-7, the V gene TRBV18; D possibly corresponds to TRBD1 (5 bases). The sequence came from a female donor in good health and CMV-seronegative. Sequenced material: PBMCs. The CDR3 DNA reads TGTGCCAGCTGTGACAGTTCCTACGAGCAGTACTTC. It translates to CASCDSSYEQYF.